These T cell receptor beta chains were read from a single sample in a study of beta chain features in type 1 diabetes. TCRdb keeps only in-frame clones here, not all; method: immunoSEQ multiplex PCR. The sample comprises under 200,000 clones, approximately 9% of which are singletons, and roughly 2.5% rests with the top ten. The sample comprised central memory CD4+ T cells from blood. All receptors derive from a woman under 30 in good health. Each CDR3 is given with its conserved first and last residue. Fields, in order: J gene, clone size, V gene, D gene, CDR3 protein, CDR3 DNA. The D gene is left open where the match is weak. For some rows the clone size is stated as once, few or many, or as a class when expanded; others skip it.

>TRBJ1-1|many|TRBV5-1|-
CASSSEPGMNTEAFF
TGCGCCAGCAGCTCGGAGCCGGGGATGAACACTGAAGCTTTCTTT
>TRBJ2-7|few|TRBV5-6|-
CASSLPESTLYEQYF
TGTGCCAGCAGCCTCCCGGAGTCTACTCTCTACGAGCAGTACTTC
>TRBJ2-3|-|TRBV6-5|-
CASSNRGRATDTQYF
TGTGCCAGCAGCAACAGGGGGAGGGCCACAGATACGCAGTATTTT
>TRBJ2-2|-|TRBV18|TRBD1
CASSPGQGNTGELFF
TGTGCCAGCTCACCTGGACAGGGGAACACCGGGGAGCTGTTTTTT
>TRBJ1-1|-|TRBV19|-
CASSFPQGTEAFF
TGTGCCAGTAGTTTCCCCCAGGGGACTGAAGCTTTCTTT
>TRBJ2-1|few|TRBV30|-
CAWSRLWRDNEQFF
TGTGCCTGGAGTCGTCTGTGGCGGGACAATGAGCAGTTCTTC
>TRBJ2-3|-|TRBV9|TRBD2
CASSATGTIHTDTQYF
TGTGCCAGCAGCGCTACCGGGACTATTCACACAGATACGCAGTATTTT
>TRBJ2-2|few|TRBV5-1|TRBD1
CATGGQASTGELFF
TGCGCCACCGGGGGACAGGCAAGCACCGGGGAGCTGTTTTTT
>TRBJ2-3|few|TRBV29-1|-
CSARPGATDTQYF
TGCAGCGCCCGGCCGGGAGCCACAGATACGCAGTATTTT
>TRBJ1-2|-|TRBV30|-
CAWSVGGARDGYTF
TGTGCCTGGAGTGTAGGGGGGGCTCGGGATGGCTACACCTTC
>TRBJ1-1|-|TRBV5-1|-
CASSLVGQGNTEAFF
TGCGCCAGCAGCCTCGTGGGGCAGGGGAACACTGAAGCTTTCTTT
>TRBJ2-7|few|TRBV18|-
CASSPRDSVGEQYF
TGTGCCAGCTCACCAAGGGACTCCGTCGGCGAGCAGTACTTC
>TRBJ2-2|few|TRBV13|TRBD1
CASSLGDRAGELFF
TGTGCCAGCAGCTTAGGGGACAGGGCCGGGGAGCTGTTTTTT
>TRBJ2-1|-|TRBV9|-
CASSVQNNEQFF
TGTGCCAGCAGCGTACAGAACAATGAGCAGTTCTTC
>TRBJ1-1|-|TRBV6-6|-
CASSTWDINTEAFF
TGTGCCAGCAGCACCTGGGACATCAACACTGAAGCTTTCTTT
>TRBJ1-1|few|TRBV10-2|-
CASSEQGTTEAFF
TGCGCCAGCAGTGAGCAGGGGACGACTGAAGCTTTCTTT
>TRBJ2-2|-|TRBV7-9|TRBD1
CASTLYSGGDTGELFF
TGTGCCAGCACACTTTACTCAGGGGGCGACACCGGGGAGCTGTTTTTT
>TRBJ2-1|few|TRBV5-1|TRBD2
CASSPGLAGVDEQFF
TGCGCCAGCAGCCCCGGACTAGCGGGAGTAGATGAGCAGTTCTTC
>TRBJ1-1|-|TRBV15|-
CATSPRKGGYTEAFF
TGTGCCACCAGCCCCCGGAAAGGAGGATACACTGAAGCTTTCTTT
>TRBJ2-3|few|TRBV6-1|TRBD2
CASSEGLAGGRDTQYF
TGTGCCAGCAGTGAAGGCCTAGCGGGGGGCCGGGATACGCAGTATTTT
>TRBJ2-6|few|TRBV7-9|-
CASSFWLSGANVLTF
TGTGCCAGCAGCTTCTGGCTCTCTGGGGCCAACGTCCTGACTTTC
>TRBJ1-1|few|TRBV7-3|TRBD1
CASSSQGATEAFF
TGTGCCAGCAGCTCACAGGGGGCCACTGAAGCTTTCTTT
>TRBJ2-2|-|TRBV29-1|TRBD2
CSVGGLAGSLNTGELFF
TGCAGCGTGGGGGGACTAGCGGGGTCCTTGAACACCGGGGAGCTGTTTTTT
>TRBJ2-2|few|TRBV25-1|-
CASRDSGRGTGELFF
TGTGCCAGCAGGGACTCCGGGCGGGGCACCGGGGAGCTGTTTTTT
>TRBJ2-3|few|TRBV4-2|TRBD2
CASSQAYGEGTDTQYF
TGTGCCAGCAGCCAAGCCTACGGGGAGGGTACAGATACGCAGTATTTT
>TRBJ2-1|few|TRBV2|TRBD1
CASRVTGAEQFF
TGTGCCAGCAGGGTCACAGGGGCCGAGCAGTTCTTC